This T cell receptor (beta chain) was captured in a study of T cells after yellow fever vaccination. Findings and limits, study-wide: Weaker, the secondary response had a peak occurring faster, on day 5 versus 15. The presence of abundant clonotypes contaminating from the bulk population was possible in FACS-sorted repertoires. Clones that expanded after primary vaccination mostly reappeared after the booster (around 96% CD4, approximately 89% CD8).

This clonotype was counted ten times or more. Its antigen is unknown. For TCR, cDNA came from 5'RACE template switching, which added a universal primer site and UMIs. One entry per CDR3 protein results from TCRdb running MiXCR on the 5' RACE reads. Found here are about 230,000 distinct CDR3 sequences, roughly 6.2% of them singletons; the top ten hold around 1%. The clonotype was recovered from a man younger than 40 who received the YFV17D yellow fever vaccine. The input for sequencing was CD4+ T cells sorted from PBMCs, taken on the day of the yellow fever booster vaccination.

CDR3 sequence: CASSFRKRAISSYNEQFF. The DNA for the CDR3 is TGTGCCAGCAGCTTCCGGAAGCGGGCTATAAGCTCCTACAATGAGCAGTTCTTC. The chain combines TRBV11-2 with TRBJ2-1; D might be TRBD2 (6 bases). This CDR3 comprises 18 residues. Per germline, CDR1 SGHAT and CDR2 FQNNGV. V lost 3 bases, J lost 0 bases, and 18 bases lay in between.